This record looks at one T cell receptor (beta chain) sequence and its context. Its antigen is unidentified. The data originate from a study of PD-1 blockade in classical Hodgkin lymphoma. Clones were read by immunoSEQ multiplex PCR, and TCRdb kept only the in-frame ones, dropping some. The table records under 60,000 clones, roughly 86% of them present only once. Germline values: CDR1 MNHNS, CDR2 SASEGT. The V and J ends lost 10 bases and 8 bases, in that order; junction bases with no gene match: 13. This CDR3 is built from 15 residues. The time point: cycle 4 day 1 (C4D1), after around six weeks of nivolumab. Brentuximab vedotin exposure varied among the patients, all of whom had relapsed after autologous stem cell transplantation. Study conclusions and caveats: Those achieving complete response showed baseline diversity like newly diagnosed patients.

The starting material was peripheral blood mononuclear cells (PBMCs), obtained before the fourth cycle of nivolumab. The rearrangement links TRBV6-1 to TRBJ2-1; 11 nucleotides agree with TRBD2. The source is a human donor with classical Hodgkin lymphoma. This CDR3 reads CATSTGSGGADEQFF. CDR3 sequence (DNA): TGTGCCACCAGCACGGGTAGCGGGGGGGCCGATGAGCAGTTCTTC.